This is a list of T cell receptor beta chains from one sample in a study of shared clonotypes between healthy human individuals. Generated by immunoSEQ multiplex PCR, the TCRdb table keeps only in-frame clones and is missing some. The sample lists some 360,000 clones; more than 60% were seen once. Sample: memory CD4+ T cells sorted from blood. The origin of the receptors is a man younger than 40 in good health. CDR3s include the opening cysteine and the closing phenylalanine or tryptophan. A D gene is named only where the DNA matches it firmly. Clone size is stated in some rows and not others, as once, few, many or a class when expanded.

j_call,clone_size,v_call,d_call,cdr3_aa,cdr3_nt
TRBJ1-1,few,TRBV28,.,CASSLAGRPGGAFF,TGTGCCAGCAGTTTAGCGGGACGGCCGGGGGGAGCTTTCTTT
TRBJ2-7,.,TRBV4-3,TRBD2,CASSQEPSGSPLEQYF,TGCGCCAGCAGCCAAGAGCCTAGCGGGAGCCCCCTCGAGCAGTACTTC
TRBJ2-1,.,TRBV14,.,CASSQAPREPSSYNEQFF,TGTGCCAGCAGCCAAGCTCCAAGGGAACCCAGCTCCTACAATGAGCAGTTCTTC
TRBJ2-7,.,TRBV5-1,TRBD1,CASSLVAGGSYEQYF,TGCGCCAGCAGCTTGGTGGCAGGGGGAAGCTACGAGCAGTACTTC
TRBJ2-2,.,TRBV6-5,.,CASSYSTRNTGELFF,TGTGCCAGCAGTTACTCGACCAGGAACACCGGGGAGCTGTTTTTT
TRBJ2-5,.,TRBV5-5,TRBD2,CASSLVPGLEQETQYF,TGTGCCAGCAGCTTGGTTCCGGGACTAGAGCAAGAGACCCAGTACTTC
TRBJ1-5,.,TRBV27,.,CASSLFSRGGQPQHF,TGTGCCAGCAGTTTATTCTCGCGGGGGGGTCAGCCCCAGCATTTT
TRBJ2-7,.,TRBV7-9,.,CASSIIQGRQYF,TGTGCCAGCAGCATAATACAGGGTCGTCAGTACTTC
TRBJ1-1,.,TRBV4-2,.,CASSQSAGQLNTEAFF,TGTGCCAGCAGCCAGAGCGCGGGACAATTGAACACTGAAGCTTTCTTT
TRBJ2-3,.,TRBV29-1,.,CSVDSQLARDTQYF,TGCAGCGTTGACTCTCAGCTCGCTCGGGATACGCAGTATTTT
TRBJ1-1,.,TRBV2,.,CASRPNRELPEAFF,TGTGCCAGCAGACCGAACAGGGAATTGCCTGAAGCTTTCTTT
TRBJ2-3,.,TRBV7-3,.,CASSLGRISTDTQYF,TGTGCCAGCAGCCTCGGCCGGATAAGCACAGATACGCAGTATTTT
TRBJ2-1,few,TRBV4-1,.,CASSHDLDEQFF,TGCGCCAGCAGCCACGACTTGGATGAGCAGTTCTTC
TRBJ2-5,few,TRBV10-3,.,CAISEYREETQYF,TGTGCCATCAGTGAGTATCGCGAGGAGACCCAGTACTTC
TRBJ2-3,.,TRBV28,.,CASGLLDTQYF,TGTGCCAGCGGTCTTTTAGATACGCAGTATTTT
TRBJ2-7,.,TRBV28,.,CASSLDTDRLYEQYF,TGTGCCAGCAGTTTAGACACCGACCGACTCTACGAGCAGTACTTC
TRBJ1-1,.,TRBV11-3,.,CASSRMGNTEAFF,TGTGCCAGCAGCCGCATGGGGAACACTGAAGCTTTCTTT
TRBJ2-7,.,TRBV27,TRBD1,CASQNRGRDEQYF,TGTGCCAGTCAAAACAGGGGGCGGGACGAGCAGTACTTC
TRBJ2-5,.,TRBV18,.,CASSTRETQYF,TGTGCCAGCTCAACCAGAGAGACCCAGTACTTC
TRBJ2-1,few,TRBV4-1,.,CASSRQGHNEQFF,TGCGCCAGCAGCCGTCAAGGACACAATGAGCAGTTCTTC
TRBJ2-2,.,TRBV19,TRBD2,CASRGLEWTGELFF,TGTGCCAGTCGTGGACTAGAATGGACCGGGGAGCTGTTTTTT
TRBJ1-1,few,TRBV5-1,TRBD1,CASSPPGGAGRTEAFF,TGCGCCAGCAGCCCCCCAGGGGGTGCAGGGAGGACTGAAGCTTTCTTT
TRBJ2-3,.,TRBV6-1,.,CASSEPYTDTQYF,TGTGCCAGCAGTGAACCCTACACAGATACGCAGTATTTT
TRBJ1-2,.,TRBV19,.,CASSIRGAGRGYGYTF,TGTGCCAGTAGTATAAGGGGAGCGGGACGGGGGTATGGCTACACCTTC
TRBJ1-3,once,TRBV19,TRBD1,CASTPLGQGAGNTIYF,TGTGCCAGTACCCCCCTAGGACAGGGGGCAGGAAACACCATATATTTT
TRBJ1-2,.,TRBV14,.,CASSPNFYGYTF,TGTGCCAGCAGCCCCAACTTCTATGGCTACACCTTC
TRBJ2-5,.,TRBV11-2,TRBD2,CASSPPGRGGETQYF,TGTGCCAGCAGCCCCCCCGGGAGGGGTGGTGAGACCCAGTACTTC
TRBJ2-5,.,TRBV5-4,TRBD2,CASSREVSQETQYF,TGTGCCAGCAGCCGGGAGGTATCACAAGAGACCCAGTACTTC
TRBJ1-2,few,TRBV7-9,.,CASSWQGDYGYTF,TGTGCCAGCAGCTGGCAGGGAGACTATGGCTACACCTTC
TRBJ2-1,.,TRBV4-2,TRBD2,CASSQGVLAGAYNEQFF,TGTGCCAGCAGCCAAGGGGTCCTAGCGGGAGCCTACAATGAGCAGTTCTTC
TRBJ1-1,.,TRBV11-2,.,CASSSIQNEAFF,TGTGCCAGCAGCTCCATACAGAACGAAGCTTTCTTT
TRBJ1-2,once,TRBV4-3,TRBD1,CASSQQTGLVRGYTF,TGCGCCAGCAGCCAGCAGACAGGGCTAGTTCGCGGCTACACCTTC
TRBJ2-5,once,TRBV4-2,TRBD2,CASSLLAGEVETQYF,TGTGCCAGCAGCCTCTTGGCGGGAGAGGTTGAGACCCAGTACTTC
TRBJ2-2,.,TRBV4-2,TRBD2,CASSQVPLAGSSGELFF,TGTGCCAGCAGCCAAGTTCCCCTAGCGGGATCGTCCGGGGAGCTGTTTTTT